This passage covers 9 T cell receptor beta chains from one sample sequenced in a study of cytomegalovirus exposure and HLA in healthy donors. PCR was performed using 60 Vbeta and 13 Jbeta primers. The protocol was immunoSEQ multiplex PCR, while the TCRdb copy is restricted to in-frame clones and leaves out a portion. Of 95,000 to 150,000 clones listed, approximately 76% were seen once; the top ten hold roughly 31%. The sample taken for sequencing was PBMCs. Source of these receptors: a man in his sixties in good health and CMV-seropositive.

The genes are TRBV28 and TRBJ2-2; D perhaps matches TRBD2 (6 bases). The CDR3 length is 15 residues. V was clipped by 3 bases and J by 3 bases, with 11 bases between them. Germline V gene lookup returns CDR1 MDHEN and CDR2 SYDVKM. The CDR3: CASSLGDFYTGELFF. In nucleotides, the CDR3 is TGTGCCAGCAGTTTGGGGGACTTCTACACCGGGGAGCTGTTTTTT.

The rearrangement links TRBV30 to TRBJ1-5; 7 bases are shared with TRBD1. The CDR3 runs 15 residues. Trimming at V came to 1 base and at J to 6 bases, leaving 9 bases not matched to a gene. The germline V gene encodes CDR1 GTSNPN and CDR2 SVGIG (reference sequence). CDR3 nucleotides: TGTGCCTGGAGTGGGGCAGGGGGAATCACTCAGCCCCAGCATTTT. This codes for CAWSGAGGITQPQHF.

V gene TRBV28 combines with J gene TRBJ1-4; TRBD1 might be the D (6 bases). V lost 3 bases and J lost 8, with 13 bases in between. Germline lookup yields CDR1 MDHEN and CDR2 SYDVKM. CDR3 length equals 14 residues. CDR3 in amino acids: CASSLGARAEKLFF. CDR3 bases: TGTGCCAGCAGTTTGGGGGCGAGGGCAGAAAAACTGTTTTTT.

This sequence joins TRBV27 and TRBJ1-2, with 7 bases identical to TRBD1. The CDR3 runs to 16 residues. V trimming: 6 bases; J trimming: 4 bases; junction bases outside the gene matches: 14. Germline CDR1 reads MNHEY; CDR2 reads SMNVEV (reference sequence). The CDR3 DNA sequence: TGTGCCAGCAGACATAGGACAGGCCCGGGGATCTATGGCTACACCTTC. Its translation is CASRHRTGPGIYGYTF.

The chain has TRBV9 and TRBJ2-1, with 12 positions matching TRBD2. Germline V gives CDR1 SGDLS, CDR2 YYNGEE. The CDR3 extends over 15 amino acids. Germline trimming cut 5 bases from V and 12 bases from J; bases unmatched to any gene: 12. The DNA for the CDR3 is TGTGCCAGCAGAACAACCCTAGCGGGGGGGCCTTGGCAGTTCTTC. It translates to CASRTTLAGGPWQFF. The full variable domain, with the rest looked up from reference TRBV9 and TRBJ2-1, is DSGVTQTPKHLITATGQRVTLRCSPRSGDLSVYWYQQSLDQGLQFLIQYYNGEERAKGNILERFSAQQFPDLHSELNLSSLELGDSALYFCASRTTLAGGPWQFFGPGTRLTVL.

This chain joins TRBV7-8 and TRBJ1-5, with D perhaps TRBD1 (5 bases). The CDR3 loop spans 14 amino acids. The ends were cut back, 5 bases at V and 6 bases at J, with 14 bases in the middle. Germline loops: CDR1 SGHVS, CDR2 FQNEAQ. CDR3 loop: CASSQRQSSQPQHF. The CDR3 region has the DNA TGTGCCAGCAGCCAGAGACAGTCATCTCAGCCCCAGCATTTT.

The chain combines TRBV6-6 with TRBJ2-2; a weak D match, TRBD2 (5 bases). Trimming took 8 bases from V and 1 from J, leaving 8 bases between them. Germline V gene lookup returns CDR1 MNHNY and CDR2 SVGAGI (reference sequence). This CDR3 has 13 residues. The CDR3 is CASGRLNTGELFF. In DNA form, the CDR3 reads TGTGCCAGCGGGAGACTGAACACCGGGGAGCTGTTTTTT.

The chain combines TRBV4-1 with TRBJ1-4; D is unclear. The CDR3 covers 15 residues. The germline V gene encodes CDR1 MGHRA and CDR2 YSYEKL. The V end lost 4 bases, the J end lost 8 bases, and 17 bases lay between the germline ends. CDR3 in amino acids: CASSPLGVLWEKLFF. CDR3 bases: TGCGCCAGCAGCCCCCTCGGGGTCTTGTGGGAAAAACTGTTTTTT.

This chain connects TRBV6-1 to TRBJ1-2, with 8 bases identical to TRBD1. This CDR3 contains 15 residues. V shed 1 base, J shed 8 bases, and the junction held 9 bases outside the gene matches. Germline CDR1 reads MNHNS; CDR2 reads SASEGT. The CDR3 bases are TGTGCCAGCAGTGAAGGGCCTAGGACAGGGAGAGGCTACACCTTC. Protein: CASSEGPRTGRGYTF.